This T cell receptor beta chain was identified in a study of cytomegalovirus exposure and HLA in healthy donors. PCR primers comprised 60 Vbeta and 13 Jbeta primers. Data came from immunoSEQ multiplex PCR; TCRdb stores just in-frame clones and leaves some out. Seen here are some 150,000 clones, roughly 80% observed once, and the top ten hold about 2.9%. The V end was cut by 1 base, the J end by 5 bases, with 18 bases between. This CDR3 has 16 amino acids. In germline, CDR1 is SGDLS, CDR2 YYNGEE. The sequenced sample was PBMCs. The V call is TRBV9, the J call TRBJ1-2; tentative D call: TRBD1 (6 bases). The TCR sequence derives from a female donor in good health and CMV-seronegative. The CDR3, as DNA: TGTGCCAGCAGCGTAACAGGGCCGCCCCGTCTTTATGGCTACACCTTC. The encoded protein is CASSVTGPPRLYGYTF.